The T cell receptor (beta chain) under discussion was sequenced for a study of response to subunit inactivated influenza vaccine (dated by TCRdb to between 2018 and 2020). Regarding the study in general: The study used deep quantitative T cell receptor repertoire profiling to track responses to a trivalent subunit inactivated influenza vaccine.

Read against the paper, the sample's time point label means: 45 days after influenza vaccine administration. This clonotype was observed at least ten times. What this receptor recognizes is not known. Base qualities are not recorded, but no much larger clone differs from it by a single base. The library relied on RT-PCR. These reads were obtained on an Illumina HiSeq 2500. Starting from the raw public reads, TCRdb applied fastp trimming at Q25, assembled clones with MiXCR and retained in-frame beta chains. Rows merge per CDR3 protein into single entries with the most common DNA and genes. Present in this sample are roughly 460,000 distinct CDR3 sequences, approximately 11% of which were seen just once. 12% of the sample comes from the top ten. There are 12 amino acids in the CDR3, from cysteine to phenylalanine inclusive. The CDR3 DNA has 36 bases and is translated from base 1. Unmatched junction bases come to 2, with V trimmed by 6 bases and J by 3 bases. CDR1 and CDR2 were assigned from the germline V gene as SNHLY and FYNNEI.

General conclusions and limits of the study: The authors suggested that each seasonal influenza vaccination may recruit only a limited number of new T cells.

The sequencing used PBMCs from blood, collected 40 to 50 days after vaccination. This chain joins TRBV2 to TRBJ2-7, with 7 bases matching TRBD2. The receptor comes from a man aged 45-65 years who received an inactivated influenza vaccine. Donor details come from another sample of the same person, matched by shared clones. CDR3 loop: CASRLANYEQYF. The nucleotides are TGTGCCAGCAGACTAGCGAACTACGAGCAGTACTTC. The CDR3, completed at both ends by the reference TRBV2 and TRBJ2-7 genes, gives the full variable domain EPEVTQTPSHQVTQMGQEVILRCVPISNHLYFYWYRQILGQKVEFLVSFYNNEISEKSEIFDDQFSVERPDGSNFTLKIRSTKLEDSAMYFCASRLANYEQYFGPGTRLTVT.